This T cell receptor beta chain was captured in a study of CXCR3-negative and CXCR3-positive naive CD8 T cells. Findings and limits, study-wide: After cryopreservation, CXCR3 expression dropped partially; most assays used fresh PBMCs.

CDR3 length: 17 amino acids. In germline, CDR1 is MDHEN, CDR2 SYDVKM. The authors made the TRB cDNA libraries by 5' RACE using UMI labels. Using the 5' RACE reads, TCRdb records one entry per CDR3 protein without DNA. Recorded for this sample: tens of thousands of distinct CDR3 sequences. Of note for this clonotype: The antigen is not known.

Sequences were obtained from memory CD8+ T cells from blood. This TCR came from a human donor in good health. Some clones in this sample may be carry-over from other donors' samples. The chain uses TRBV28 and TRBJ2-3; TCRdb names TRBD2, which stays unverified in the absence of DNA. The CDR3 here is CASSFVLAGFREDTQYF.